This T cell receptor (beta chain) was found in a study of beta chain features in type 1 diabetes (dated by TCRdb to 2017 to 2018). A note on the overall study: Patients and healthy donors did not differ in mean age, gender distribution, total cell number or subset yield. Naive and central memory subsets were obtained from all 30 or so donors, but regulatory and stem cell-like memory subsets were isolated from only 8 patients and about 8 healthy donors. In the study, recently diagnosed type 1 diabetes patients and matched healthy donors were compared on the TCRB repertoires of their sorted circulating CD4+ T cell subsets. A total of over 90,000,000 sorted cells were examined across all samples, and a strong correlation was observed between cell number per subset and RNA yield.

Study-wide findings and limitations: At VDJ recombination sites, type 1 diabetes patients had fewer insertions and more deleted nucleotides, which implies abnormalities in thymic rearrangement. Naive, central memory and regulatory TCRB repertoires appeared to be more alike among patients than among healthy donors. Type 1 diabetes patients showed a moderate but significant shortening of TCRB CDR3 length in all four CD4+ subsets. Because cDNA rather than genomic DNA was sequenced, highly expressing activated cells could have been over-represented, although no difference in activation and CD3 levels was found between groups. Shorter templates might be favored by PCR, yet because patient and control samples were amplified and corrected together, any such skew would affect both groups equally. Because the HLA sub-analyses included only small numbers of individuals, any influence of HLA type on TCRB rearrangement was left unresolved.

From each donor, a single peripheral blood sample of approximately 110 mL on average was drawn into heparinised tubes. Using a panel that included CD45RO, CCR7, CD25, CD127, CD95 and CD27, naive, central memory, regulatory and stem cell-like memory CD4+ T cells were sorted on a BD FACSAria II. Purity was above 95% for every sorted population. PBMCs were separated immediately by Lymphoprep density gradient centrifugation and were stained directly, without being cultured. To minimize batch effects, samples were stained and sorted in pairs, one healthy donor with one patient per experiment. On this clone: What this receptor recognizes is not known. Per-base quality was not reported, and no clone a single base away is much larger than it.

The entire isolated RNA was reverse transcribed using the High Capacity cDNA Reverse Transcription Kit, and thus expressed TCRB transcripts were sequenced. Deep immunoSEQ sequencing was applied to naive, central memory and regulatory T cell samples, giving an average of roughly 3.3 million total reads per sample. Sorted cells were lysed in RLT buffer and RNA was extracted with DNase-treated RNeasy Micro or Mini kits, depending on cell number. Each cell subset was processed separately to prevent cross-contamination, with patient and healthy donor samples processed together. Using the immunoSEQ multiplex PCR, TCRB sequences were amplified from cDNA into 87-bp fragments spanning the CDR3 region. Sequencing of the amplicons was done on the Illumina HiSeq platform. The original methods were these. Synthetic template baselines were used to correct PCR bias computationally, reads within Hamming distance 2 were collapsed, and singletons that could not be merged were discarded. Reads were aligned to IMGT to assign V, D and J genes, CDR3 length, and insertions or deletions at six rearrangement sites. Clonotype counts were normalized to sorted cell number within each subset before computing true diversity and Gini coefficients with the tcR R package. The overlap coefficient, calculated on TCRB nucleotide sequences, was used to quantify repertoire sharing. Out-of-frame TCRB sequences from naive cells were analyzed as a proxy for the pre-selection repertoire. TCRdb carries this immuneACCESS record with in-frame sequences only. Its versions omit some clonotypes, under half of them owing to an unresolved V gene in the studies checked, with the rest unexplained. That table furnishes V, J and clone size, whereas the DNA furnished D and trimming. This sample is represented by about 360,000 clones; around 12% of them were singletons. Roughly 0.015% of the sample lies in the top ten.

V drops 6 bases and J drops 5 bases, leaving 17 bases in between. CDR1 is given as KGHSH and CDR2 as LQKENI, both from the germline V gene. From the cysteine through the phenylalanine, the CDR3 covers 14 amino acids. The entry retains the CDR3 DNA only, 42 bases that are in frame from base 1. The receptor's source is a man aged 18 to 30 in good health. Sequences were obtained from naive CD4+ T cells from blood. Per the publication, the cell subset or site label means: true naive CD4+ T cells. Recombination joined TRBV18 with TRBJ2-7; the best D guess is TRBD1, with 6 bases matching. The CDR3 in this case is CASSPRTDYNEQYF. The DNA sequence is given as TGTGCCAGCTCCCCGAGGACAGACTACAACGAGCAGTACTTC.